The next 19 T cell receptor beta chains were all read from a single sample in a study of blood T cells in healthy people across ages. The authors ran a second PCR of 7 to 11 cycles using a sample-barcoded 5' primer and a J-beta primer mix. TCRdb redid the calling of the 5' RACE reads with MiXCR, one entry per CDR3 protein. The table lists over 1,300,000 distinct CDR3 sequences, approximately 59% of them singletons. The sequenced sample consisted of blood. The receptors derive from a man aged 18-30 years in good health.

The chain is built from TRBV25-1 and TRBJ2-3; tentatively, D is TRBD2 (6 bases). The germline CDR1 and CDR2 sequences are MGHDK and SYGVNS. The CDR3 is made up of 13 amino acids. V lost 3 bases, J lost 5 bases, and 9 bases lay in between. CDR3 nucleotides: TGTGCCAGCAGTGAGGGACTGAAAGATACGCAGTATTTT. Residues: CASSEGLKDTQYF.

V is TRBV4-1 and J is TRBJ2-7; D might be TRBD1 or TRBD2, each matching 5 bases. The V gene's germline CDR1 is MGHRA and CDR2 YSYEKL. Between the trimmed V and J ends, which lost 1 base and 0 bases, there was a span of 13 bases. This CDR3 contains 16 residues. CDR3 loop: CASSQGRRDGSYEQYF. CDR3 bases: TGCGCCAGCAGCCAAGGACGACGGGACGGCTCCTACGAGCAGTACTTC.

CDR3 sequence (DNA): TGTGCCAGCAGCTACAGACTAGCGGGAGGGTTTAACACCGGGGAGCTGTTTTTT. It codes for CASSYRLAGGFNTGELFF. The genes are TRBV11-3 and TRBJ2-2; 14 bases are shared with TRBD2. Trimming at V came to 4 bases and at J to 2 bases, leaving 6 bases not matched to a gene. The germline V gene encodes CDR1 SGHNT and CDR2 YENEEA. The CDR3 is made up of 18 amino acids. The full variable domain, in which reference TRBV11-3 and TRBJ2-2 provide the parts outside the CDR3, is EAGVVQSPRYKIIEKKQPVAFWCNPISGHNTLYWYLQNLGQGPELLIRYENEEAVDDSQLPKDRFSAERLKGVDSTLKIQPAELGDSAVYLCASSYRLAGGFNTGELFFGEGSRLTVL.

The chain has TRBV7-9 and TRBJ2-5; 8 nucleotides line up with TRBD1. Trimming removed 5 bases from V and 0 bases from J; junction bases left unmatched: 8. The CDR3 spans 16 residues. Germline CDR1 is SEHNR and CDR2 is FQNEAQ (reference sequence). This chain's CDR3 is CASSPTEDRDQETQYF. The DNA for the CDR3 is TGTGCCAGCAGCCCCACCGAGGACAGGGACCAAGAGACCCAGTACTTC. The whole variable domain, remainder taken from reference TRBV7-9 and TRBJ2-5, is DTGVSQNPRHKITKRGQNVTFRCDPISEHNRLYWYRQTLGQGPEFLTYFQNEAQLEKSRLLSDRFSAERPKGSFSTLEIQRTEQGDSAMYLCASSPTEDRDQETQYFGPGTRLLVL.

The rearrangement uses TRBV12-3 or TRBV12-4 and TRBJ2-3, with 10 bases aligning to TRBD2. CDR3 size: 15 residues. After removal of 5 bases from V and 2 bases from J, the junction contained 4 bases not matched to a gene. CDR3 region: CASSRLAGPTDTQYF. The CDR3 coding sequence is TGTGCCAGCAGTAGACTAGCGGGCCCCACAGATACGCAGTATTTT.

The rearrangement links TRBV5-4 to TRBJ2-7, with D perhaps TRBD1 or TRBD2 (6 bases each). The J call may not be correct, given that the DNA end is closer to TRBJ2-5. The CDR3 has 14 residues. Looked up from germline, CDR1 is SGHNT and CDR2 is YYREEE (reference sequence). The CDR3 is CASSWRGTEETQYF. The CDR3 coding sequence is TGTGCCAGCAGCTGGAGGGGGACGGAAGAGACCCAGTACTTC.

There are a few counts of this clonotype. The chain couples TRBV11-2 to TRBJ2-7, with D possibly being TRBD1 (6 bases). Trimming stripped 4 bases from V and 7 bases from J, with 14 bases between. CDR1 is SGHAT and CDR2 is FQNNGV in the germline V gene. The CDR3 length is 13 residues. The CDR3 nucleotides read TGTGCCAGCAGCTATCGCCTACAGGGTGAGCAGTACTTC. Translating gives CASSYRLQGEQYF.

This clonotype turned up a few times. This chain uses TRBV28 with TRBJ2-7; tentative D call: TRBD2 (6 bases). The closer fit of TRBJ2-5 to the DNA end suggests the J call may be wrong. The CDR3 is made up of 17 amino acids. The germline V gene encodes CDR1 MDHEN and CDR2 SYDVKM. This CDR3 is CASSPIGGVVGQETQYF. The CDR3 nucleotides read TGTGCCAGCAGTCCCATAGGCGGGGTGGTAGGCCAGGAGACCCAGTACTTC.

The chain combines TRBV29-1 with TRBJ2-4; D may be TRBD1 (5 bases). The CDR3 spans 12 residues. V lost 3 bases and J lost 13, with 16 bases in between. Germline CDR1 SQVTM, CDR2 ANQGSEA. The CDR3 spells CSVEKGYSEQYF. The CDR3, as DNA: TGCAGCGTTGAGAAGGGGTACAGTGAGCAGTACTTC. Full variable domain (remainder filled in from reference TRBV29-1 and TRBJ2-4): SAVISQKPSRDICQRGTSLTIQCQVDSQVTMMFWYRQQPGQSLTLIATANQGSEATYESGFVIDKFPISRPNLTFSTLTVSNMSPEDSSIYLCSVEKGYSEQYFGAGTRLSVL.

The chain recombines TRBV2 with TRBJ2-5, with D possibly being TRBD2 (6 bases). Per germline, CDR1 SNHLY and CDR2 FYNNEI. V was cut by 2 bases and J by 1 base, with 20 bases left in between. CDR3 length: 18 amino acids. The CDR3 sequence is CASSEWGIRRRGQETQYF. The CDR3 coding sequence is TGTGCCAGCAGTGAATGGGGAATCCGCCGGCGGGGCCAAGAGACCCAGTACTTC.

V is TRBV6-5 and J is TRBJ1-2; 8 bases align to TRBD1. V lost 2 bases to trimming and J lost 5 bases; unmatched junction nucleotides: 13. CDR3 length equals 17 residues. Germline CDR1 MNHEY, CDR2 SVGAGI. The CDR3 here is CASSYIVQAGQGYGYTF. The CDR3 coding sequence is TGTGCCAGCAGTTACATTGTCCAGGCCGGACAGGGTTATGGCTACACCTTC.

V usage is TRBV29-1 and J usage is TRBJ2-7; D remains ambiguous. V was trimmed by 4 bases and J by 0 bases, leaving 10 bases between them. The germline V gene has CDR1 SQVTM and CDR2 ANQGSEA. The CDR3 extends over 13 amino acids. The CDR3 sequence: CSVGPQSSYEQYF. CDR3 in DNA: TGCAGCGTTGGGCCCCAGTCCTCCTACGAGCAGTACTTC.

This clonotype is a singleton in its sample. This chain joins TRBV6-2 or TRBV6-3 and TRBJ1-1, with TRBD1 identical over 8 bases. The CDR3 covers 13 residues. Looked up from germline, CDR1 is MNHEY and CDR2 is SVGEGT. The J segment lost 7 bases and the V segment lost 6 bases, leaving 7 bases of the junction unmatched. The CDR3 DNA reads as TGTGCCAGCAGGGGGACAGGAGACGGTGAAGCTTTCTTT. Its protein product is CASRGTGDGEAFF.

The table lists this clonotype with a few counts. This chain links TRBV20-1 with TRBJ2-4; 14 nucleotides line up with TRBD2. The J call may be incorrect, as the DNA end agrees better with TRBJ2-7. The CDR3 consists of 16 residues. Germline V gene sequence: CDR1 DFQATT, CDR2 SNEGSKA (reference sequence). As DNA, the CDR3 is TGCAGTGCTACACCGGGACTAGCGGGGGATTCGGACGAGCAGTACTTC. This sequence encodes CSATPGLAGDSDEQYF.

This clonotype was found a few times. The chain has TRBV2 and TRBJ2-3; D is possibly TRBD1 (6 bases). The CDR3 loop spans 16 amino acids. The germline V gene encodes CDR1 SNHLY and CDR2 FYNNEI. Between the trimmed V and J ends, which lost 5 bases and 3 bases, there was a span of 18 bases. The CDR3 loop reads CASSPLGGVGTDTQYF. DNA of the CDR3: TGTGCCAGCAGTCCGTTAGGGGGAGTCGGTACAGATACGCAGTATTTT.

The CDR3 DNA is TGCAGTGCTCAAAAGGGACAAAAGAACACTGAAGCTTTCTTT. Encoded protein: CSAQKGQKNTEAFF. J is TRBJ1-1 and V is TRBV20-1; D possibly corresponds to TRBD1 (6 bases). This CDR3 comprises 14 residues. Germline assignment: CDR1 DFQATT and CDR2 SNEGSKA (reference sequence). V was clipped by 5 bases and J by 1 base, with 14 bases between them.

There are a few counts of this clonotype. The chain combines TRBV12-3 or TRBV12-4 with TRBJ2-3; D unresolved. With 5 bases removed from V and 4 bases from J, the gap between germline ends came to 7 bases. The length of the CDR3 is 12 residues. The CDR3 DNA sequence: TGTGCCAGCAGTCATGATCCAGATACGCAGTATTTT. It codes for CASSHDPDTQYF.

This rearrangement joins TRBV3-1 to TRBJ2-1; TRBD2 might be the D (5 bases). The CDR3 has 11 residues. Germline V CDR1 and CDR2: LGHDT, YNNKEL (reference sequence). The V gene lost 8 bases and the J gene lost 3 bases, with 5 bases spanning the gap. The DNA of the CDR3 is TGTGCCAGCGAGGGCTACAATGAGCAGTTCTTC. Residues: CASEGYNEQFF.

This clonotype was seen a few times. The chain recombines TRBV20-1 with TRBJ2-7; TRBD1 matches at 7 bases. The CDR3 has 11 amino acids. Germline values: CDR1 DFQATT, CDR2 SNEGSKA (reference sequence). The DNA for the CDR3 is TGCAGAAGACAGGGAGTCTACGAGCAGTACTTC. Its protein product is CRRQGVYEQYF.